What follows describes a single TCR beta chain. Its specificity is not known. This record comes from a study of a mutant IDH1 vaccine in newly diagnosed glioma. Study-level background: Therapy received beforehand was radiotherapy, temozolomide, or both, with most patients given both.

Clones were sequenced by immunoSEQ multiplex PCR, and TCRdb holds only the in-frame ones, with some missing. Found here are approximately 67,000 clones, 84% of them singletons; the top ten hold 13%. As to time point: week 23, last vaccination. Vaccination comprised doses that each held 300 ug of mutant IDH1 20-mer peptide, plus topical imiquimod. Each astrocytoma in the donors was new, WHO grade 3 or 4, IDH1-mutant and ATRX-lost. The sequencing used PBMCs, collected from a glioma patient whose treatment included an IDH1 peptide vaccine. This receptor was taken from a man between 18 and 35 years old with glioma.

Written as DNA, the CDR3 is TGTGCCAGCAGGACCGCCGCAGGGATTCTCAGCTCTGGAAACACCATATATTTT. Translated: CASRTAAGILSSGNTIYF. The genes are TRBV28 and TRBJ1-3, with D perhaps matching TRBD1 (5 bases). V gave up 6 bases and J gave up 0 bases, with 21 bases separating them. The germline gives CDR1 MDHEN, CDR2 SYDVKM. CDR3 length: 18 residues.